This T cell receptor beta chain was recovered during a study of T cells in Graves' hyperthyroidism and ophthalmopathy (dated by TCRdb to about 2019). The study in broad terms: Peripheral blood was collected at initial diagnosis, before any treatment. TCR V-J signatures able to tell the groups apart were searched for in a discovery cohort of 95 or so patients, of whom 43 had Graves' ophthalmopathy and 55 to 65 had stable Graves' hyperthyroidism. Prospective prediction of ophthalmopathy was tested in an independent validation cohort consisting of 18 hyperthyroidism patients and more than 15 patients who later progressed to ophthalmopathy. The 90 to 100 discovery patients were randomly split 7:3 into training and test sets. According to the paper, TCR Vbeta CDR3 sequencing was carried out on approximately 140 peripheral blood samples, which came from fewer than 50 ophthalmopathy, around 74 hyperthyroidism and 17 progressor patients. Once sampling was done, hyperthyroidism patients were given methimazole at a starting dose of 30 mg daily, whereas ophthalmopathy patients were given high-dose intravenous methylprednisolone. In addition, the study compared T-cell repertoires in thyroid tissue and in blood from about six Graves' hyperthyroidism patients.

TCR beta CDR3 regions were amplified from RNA transcripts. For the first round of RT-PCR on the TCR CDR3, the HTBI primer set was used together with the Qiagen OneStep RT-PCR kit. Libraries were constructed in a second round of multiplex PCR, after which size selection and purification were carried out. Libraries were sequenced paired-end with 100 bp reads on an Illumina HiSeq2000. For the original study's pipeline: SOAPnuke was used to process the raw data, removing reads that contained adapters or uncalled bases, had a mean Phred below 15, or lacked an exact match to the constant primer or identifier. COPE v1.2.5 was used to merge high-quality paired reads, and clonotypes were defined as unique nucleotide sequences. MiTCR v1.1 was used to align the clonotypes against IMGT TRBV, TRBD and TRBJ reference segments. Only V-J combinations with frequency above 0.0001, covering about 99% of repertoires, were analysed. A TCS score was defined as the ratio between F50 (clonal expansion) and ExV (chaos), using BLOSUM62-based TCRdist between CDR3 peptides within each V-J. Welch's t-statistics and random forest reduced roughly 540 V-J features to some 14, which were used in a naive Bayes classifier (R e1071). Using fastp trimming at Q25 and MiXCR clonotype assembly, TCRdb reanalyzed the public sequencing data and kept in-frame beta chains. Each entry is one CDR3 protein sequence, shown with its most common DNA and genes. The V and J calls and clone size come from TCRdb's table, not from the authors' own analysis. In all, the sample holds approximately 530,000 distinct CDR3 sequences, and about 20% of those were seen once. Of the sample, less than 55% falls within the top ten clones.

In its sample, this clonotype was seen many times. This clone's antigen is unknown. No base-level quality is on record; no much larger clone is a single base apart. Findings and caveats that apply to the study as a whole: A 13 V-J signature model separated ophthalmopathy from stable hyperthyroidism, with 87.88% sensitivity and roughly 82% specificity in cross-validation and 80%/75% in testing. During validation, the model predicted progression to ophthalmopathy a median of around 6 months ahead of onset, with almost 71% sensitivity and roughly 72% specificity. No statistical method was used to fix the sample size in advance, and group allocation was not hidden from the investigators. Most expanded thyroid clonotypes (frequency above 0.001) were also found in blood, which suggests that blood repertoires may mirror thyroid immune responses.

Moderately to severely active disease, a Clinical Activity Score of at least 3, a NOSPECS grade of at least 4, and a duration under 3 months were present in ophthalmopathy patients. Any patient with an uncontrolled infection, another autoimmune disease, pregnancy or lactation was excluded. Diagnoses were based on clinical symptoms, serum thyroxine and TRAb, thyroid ultrasound and orbital computed tomography. PBMCs were separated from roughly 10 ml of fresh peripheral blood using Ficoll-Paque density gradient centrifugation. Total RNA was extracted with Trizol reagent, and quality was checked on an Agilent 2100 Bioanalyzer. Sequenced material: blood. The origin of this receptor is a man between 35 and 55 years old with Graves' ophthalmopathy.

The DNA sequence is as follows: TGTGCCAGCAGCACCTACCAAGCCCCGGCGGGTGAGCAGTTCTTC. The encoded protein is CASSTYQAPAGEQFF. The sequence links TRBV27 to TRBJ2-1; TRBD2 is perhaps the D gene, given 5 matching bases. Looking up the germline V gene (reference sequence) yields CDR1 MNHEY and CDR2 SMNVEV. Its CDR3 holds 15 amino acids, cysteine through phenylalanine. Kept here is only the CDR3 DNA, which spans 45 bases and is read in frame from base 1. V drops 6 bases and J drops 9 bases, leaving 21 bases in between.